This T cell receptor (beta chain) was observed in a study of blood T cell repertoires in COVID-19. Overall study: COVID-19 samples collected from the United States, Italy and Spain covered acute and convalescent phases. Nucleic acid was either cDNA or gDNA, and it came from T cells, B-cell-depleted T cells, or PBMCs.

Original handling: Amplification from reference gene primers served as the basis for estimated nucleated cell counts. The method was immunoSEQ multiplex PCR; TCRdb's version includes in-frame clones alone and lacks a portion of them. D and trimming come from the DNA, and the V and J calls and clone size come from that table. The profile shows 120,000 or so clones, more than 90% of them singletons. Sequencing was carried out using peripheral blood. The clonotype was recovered from a man aged 50 or older with active COVID-19.

The CDR3 DNA sequence: TGTGCCAGCAGCCCCGGACAGGGCTCCTATAATTCACCCCTCCACTTT. Translating it yields CASSPGQGSYNSPLHF. The chain recombines TRBV3-1 (or the pseudogene TRBV3-2) with TRBJ1-6; TRBD1 matches 8 bases. The V gene end was trimmed by 4 bases and the J gene end by 0 bases; junction bases not matched to a gene: 2. The CDR3 has 16 amino acids. Per germline, CDR1 LGHDT and CDR2 YNNKEL (reference sequence).